The rows below give T cell receptor beta chains drawn from one sample of a study of technical replicates of blood from a handful of donors. Assay: immunoSEQ multiplex PCR; the TCRdb copy retains only in-frame clones and omits some. The profile shows about 49,000 clones, about 90% of them singletons. Sample: PBMCs. The receptors were gathered from a human donor in good health. Some clones in this sample may be carry-over from other donors' samples. Each CDR3 is given with its conserved first and last residue. The D gene is left open where the match is weak.

NA,TRBV12-5,CASGLAGYTEAFF
NA,TRBV10-3,CAITQNSGNTIYF
NA,TRBV30,CAWSVVSYNSPLHF
NA,TRBV1,CTSFGRESPYEQYF
TRBD2,TRBV10-3,CAISESGGRTGELFF
NA,TRBV10-3,CAIKGGPVETQYF
TRBD2,TRBV30,CAWTGGGTQQETQYF
TRBD1,TRBV18,CASSPSLGQGAGQETQYF
NA,TRBV7-2,CASSLGGVQETQYF
NA,TRBV6-1,CASSDSGGSGTQYF
TRBD1,TRBV18,CASAQGASTDTQYF
TRBD1,TRBV30,CAWQFRGRPGELFF
TRBD1,TRBV7-9,CASSINRGPVRDTEAFF
NA,TRBV6-5,CASSSKVRAFF
NA,TRBV27,CASSKTRTGELFF
NA,TRBV6-1,CASSDIQGRSYNEQFF
TRBD2,TRBV10-3,CAIARLADSTDTQYF
NA,TRBV10-3,CAISDEGGTDTQYF
NA,TRBV25-1,CASGLWPQHF
TRBD2,TRBV28,CASSFTLAGLTYEQYF
TRBD2,TRBV5-1,CASRSSGGFSYNEQFF
TRBD2,TRBV29-1,CSVDRLAGGDNEQFF
TRBD2,TRBV19,CASIPGLAFSYEQYF
NA,TRBV5-4,CASSTSLGGAPGTQYF
NA,TRBV5-1,CASSLRAGASYEQYF
TRBD2,TRBV10-2,CASSEDAGTSGRREETQYF
TRBD2,TRBV5-4,CASSLGTSGGGETQYF